A selection of T cell receptor beta chains follows, all from one sample in a study of blood T cells in healthy people across ages. One entry per CDR3 protein, called by TCRdb with MiXCR from the 5' RACE reads. The sample lists around 1,800,000 distinct CDR3 sequences, about 39% occurring once. The sequenced material came from blood. The source of these receptors is a human donor in good health. CDR3s include the opening cysteine and the closing phenylalanine or tryptophan. D genes are given only for firm matches. Expanded clones are given a class, and other clones once, few, many or no size at all.

J: TRBJ2-7
V: TRBV7-9
size: .
D: .
DNA: TGTGCCAGCAGCTCTCCAGGGGGGGACTACGAGCAGTACTTC
CDR3: CASSSPGGDYEQYF

J: TRBJ1-1
V: TRBV12-3/TRBV12-4
size: .
D: .
DNA: TGTGCCAGCAGCTCCACCAGCTTAACCAACACTGAAGCTTTCTTT
CDR3: CASSSTSLTNTEAFF

J: TRBJ2-7
V: TRBV29-1
size: .
D: TRBD1
DNA: TGCAGCGTTGAAGATAAGGACAGGGGCTACGAGCAGTACTTC
CDR3: CSVEDKDRGYEQYF

J: TRBJ2-5
V: TRBV20-1
size: .
D: .
DNA: TGCAGTGCTAGTCGCCATCGCGGGGGCACAGAGACCCAGTACTTC
CDR3: CSASRHRGGTETQYF

J: TRBJ2-5
V: TRBV7-8
size: .
D: .
DNA: TGTGCCAGCAGCTTACAGGACTTCCAAGAGACCCAGTACTTC
CDR3: CASSLQDFQETQYF

J: TRBJ2-1
V: TRBV5-1
size: .
D: TRBD1
DNA: TGCGCCAGCAGCTACCGGGACAGGGCCAATAATGAGCAGTTCTTC
CDR3: CASSYRDRANNEQFF

J: TRBJ1-2
V: TRBV19
size: few
D: .
DNA: TGTGCCAGTAGTCCACTCACAGCGGGCTATGACTACACCTTC
CDR3: CASSPLTAGYDYTF

J: TRBJ1-2
V: TRBV2
size: .
D: .
DNA: TGTGCCAGCAGTGAAATTGGTAGGAGAACCCTGAACTATGGCTACACCTTC
CDR3: CASSEIGRRTLNYGYTF

J: TRBJ2-1
V: TRBV7-2
size: .
D: .
DNA: TGTGCCAGCAGCTCGGCCGCCGGGGGGCCGTCCAATGAGCAGTTCTTC
CDR3: CASSSAAGGPSNEQFF

J: TRBJ1-5
V: TRBV12-3/TRBV12-4
size: .
D: .
DNA: TGTGCCAGCAGTTTCGGCGGACCACTGCTTCAGCCCCAGCATTTT
CDR3: CASSFGGPLLQPQHF

J: TRBJ2-5
V: TRBV21-1
size: .
D: .
DNA: TGTGCCAGCAGCAAAGGGGGGCCCCGAAGAGAGACCCAGTACTTC
CDR3: CASSKGGPRRETQYF

J: TRBJ1-2
V: TRBV5-8
size: .
D: .
DNA: TGTGCCAGCAGTCATAGCTCCGGGGGATTTAACTATGGCTACACCTTC
CDR3: CASSHSSGGFNYGYTF

J: TRBJ1-5
V: TRBV6-2/TRBV6-3
size: few
D: .
DNA: TGTGCCAGCATCCCAAGCCCCAGGGCGGCTCAGCCCCAGCATTTT
CDR3: CASIPSPRAAQPQHF

J: TRBJ2-6
V: TRBV12-3/TRBV12-4
size: few
D: .
DNA: TGTGCCAGCAACCTCGGTGGGGCCAACGTCCTGACTTTC
CDR3: CASNLGGANVLTF

J: TRBJ2-7
V: TRBV20-1
size: few
D: TRBD2
DNA: TGCAGTGCTCCTGGGGGGGTGATTGATTCTAGCGAGCAGTACTTC
CDR3: CSAPGGVIDSSEQYF

J: TRBJ2-1
V: TRBV2
size: .
D: TRBD1
DNA: TGTGCCAGCAGGCCCACCCGACAGGGGAATGAGCAGTTCTTC
CDR3: CASRPTRQGNEQFF

J: TRBJ2-1
V: TRBV24-1
size: few
D: TRBD2
DNA: TGTGCCACCAGTGAGACTAGCGGGGTTTACAATGAGCAGTTCTTC
CDR3: CATSETSGVYNEQFF

J: TRBJ2-7
V: TRBV5-1
size: .
D: .
DNA: TGCGCCAGCAGCTTGGACGCCACCGGCTCCTACGAGCAGTACTTC
CDR3: CASSLDATGSYEQYF

J: TRBJ2-5
V: TRBV15
size: few
D: TRBD1
DNA: TGTGCCACCAGCAGAGCAGGGGGAGAGACCCAGTACTTC
CDR3: CATSRAGGETQYF

J: TRBJ1-2
V: TRBV24-1
size: once
D: .
DNA: TGTGCCACCAGCGGGTCACGAAATAACTATGGCTACACCTTC
CDR3: CATSGSRNNYGYTF

J: TRBJ2-1
V: TRBV27
size: few
D: .
DNA: TGTGCCAGCAGTTTATCGGTTGGGGGTGAGCAGTTCTTC
CDR3: CASSLSVGGEQFF